These 20 T cell receptor beta chains share one sample of origin, sequenced in a study of read filtering for tumor transcriptome and immune sequencing. Molecular barcoded adaptors covering alpha/delta and beta/gamma chains were used on 400 to 450 ng RNA. Via MiXCR, TCRdb re-called the reads, giving one row per CDR3 protein. The table includes about 14,000 distinct CDR3 sequences, approximately 20% detected once. Sequenced input: a population of CD138-negative cells sorted from bone marrow. These receptors originate from a donor aged 40 or over with multiple myeloma.

This clonotype showed up just a few times. Written as DNA, the CDR3 is TGTGCCAGCAGCCCAGCCCAGGGGAAGTCCTACGAGCAGTACTTC. Its translation is CASSPAQGKSYEQYF. The chain couples TRBV7-2 to TRBJ2-7; a possible D gene is TRBD1 (6 bases). The CDR3 covers 15 residues. The V end lost 5 bases, the J end lost 1 base, and 15 bases lay between the germline ends. Germline CDR1 reads SGHTA; CDR2 reads FQGNSA.

This clonotype has more than one count but fewer than ten. The chain combines TRBV20-1 with TRBJ2-7; D is unresolved. The germline V and J ends were trimmed by 3 bases and 1 base, with 7 bases remaining between them. Germline V CDR1 and CDR2: DFQATT, SNEGSKA (reference sequence). This CDR3 spans 12 amino acids. CDR3 residues: CSASGRSYEQYF. The CDR3 bases are TGCAGTGCTAGCGGCAGGTCCTACGAGCAGTACTTC.

Of note for this clonotype: Being one base from a much bigger clone, this may be a read error. The V and J genes are TRBV5-1 and TRBJ2-2; 8 bases are shared with TRBD2. The CDR3 sequence is 16 residues long. Unmatched junction bases numbered 5, after V lost 1 base and J lost 3 bases. Germline CDR1 SGHRS, CDR2 YFSETQ. The CDR3 sequence is CASSLSLAEDTGELFF. CDR3 sequence (DNA): TGCGCCAGCAGCTTGTCACTAGCGGAGGACACCGGGGAGCTGTTTTTT.

Remarks on this clonotype: An end of the junction does not agree with germline; a read error may underlie this. The V gene is TRBV11-2, the J gene TRBJ2-3, with D unclear. Germline assignment: CDR1 SGHAT and CDR2 FQNNGV. The CDR3 loop spans 12 amino acids. Here the CDR3 DNA reads TGTGCCAGCGGCTTAGCCACGGCTACGCAGTATTTT. The encoded protein is CASGLATATQYF.

Note on this clonotype: Because it lacks the conserved phenylalanine or tryptophan at the end, this CDR3 is likely a read error. This chain connects TRBV7-2 to TRBJ2-1; TRBD1 might be the D (5 bases). V gave up 1 base and J gave up 9 bases, with 10 bases separating them. CDR1 and CDR2 (germline): SGHTA, FQGNSA. This CDR3 is built from 13 residues. CDR3 DNA: TGTGCCAGCAGCTTAGGGGTAGGGGTTGAGCAGTTCCTC. It codes for CASSLGVGVEQFL.

This clonotype was found many times. The chain links TRBV29-1 to TRBJ2-1; TRBD1 or TRBD2 may be the D gene (5 bases each). CDR3 size: 17 residues. Germline V CDR1 and CDR2: SQVTM, ANQGSEA. The germline V and J ends were trimmed by 1 base and 4 bases, with 20 bases remaining between them. The CDR3 DNA follows: TGCAGCGTTGAAGGTTCTGGGACGGAGTCTAGGTACAATGAGCAGTTCTTC. Translated: CSVEGSGTESRYNEQFF.

This clonotype showed up many times. The chain joins TRBV7-8 to TRBJ2-2, with no clear D. Germline loops: CDR1 SGHVS, CDR2 FQNEAQ. The CDR3 runs 14 residues. V lost 2 bases and J lost 4, with 8 bases in between. The CDR3 DNA reads TGTGCCAGCAGCTTACGGGTGGGCACCGGGGAGCTGTTTTTT. Its translation: CASSLRVGTGELFF. The full variable domain, rest sourced from reference TRBV7-8 and TRBJ2-2, is GAGVSQSPRYKVAKRGQDVALRCDPISGHVSLFWYQQALGQGPEFLTYFQNEAQLDKSGLPSDRFFAERPEGSVSTLKIQRTQQEDSAVYLCASSLRVGTGELFFGEGSRLTVL.

The sample holds a few counts of this clonotype. V is TRBV19 and J is TRBJ1-1; the D gene is possibly TRBD1 (5 bases). The CDR3 consists of 13 residues. V was shortened by 7 bases and J by 0 bases, with 9 bases between the two germline ends. Germline lookup yields CDR1 LNHDA and CDR2 SQIVND (reference sequence). The CDR3 is CASKGEMNTEAFF. The CDR3 region has the DNA TGTGCCAGTAAAGGGGAGATGAACACTGAAGCTTTCTTT.

This clonotype was recorded at least ten times. V is TRBV7-2 and J is TRBJ2-3, with unresolved D. Trimming removed 1 base from V and 0 bases from J, with 11 bases in between. The germline gives CDR1 SGHTA, CDR2 FQGNSA. CDR3 length: 16 residues. The CDR3 here is CASSLGPGPSTDTQYF. In nucleotides, the CDR3 is TGTGCCAGCAGCTTAGGACCCGGGCCTAGCACAGATACGCAGTATTTT.

V and J are TRBV20-1 and TRBJ2-3, with D possibly being TRBD2 (6 bases). The V end lost 8 bases, the J end lost 6 bases, and 21 bases lay between the germline ends. Germline values: CDR1 DFQATT, CDR2 SNEGSKA (reference sequence). The CDR3 runs 14 residues. The CDR3 DNA reads as TGCAGTTGCGCTTGGGACTCTCCGGACGATACGCAGTATTTT. Its protein product is CSCAWDSPDDTQYF.

In DNA form, the CDR3 reads TGTGCCAGCAGTTTCAGGAACAGCTATGGCTACACCTTC. Its protein product is CASSFRNSYGYTF. V gene TRBV27 combines with J gene TRBJ1-2; no definite D call. Germline CDR1 is MNHEY and CDR2 is SMNVEV (reference sequence). Trimming pared 3 bases from V and 4 bases from J, leaving 9 bases between. The CDR3 is 13 residues long.

V and J are TRBV2 and TRBJ2-5, with TRBD1 matching over 9 bases. The trim removed 4 bases at V and 5 bases at J, leaving 5 bases unmatched. CDR1 is SNHLY and CDR2 is FYNNEI in the germline V gene. CDR3 size: 14 residues. The CDR3 reads CASSGTGGGETQYF. The CDR3 region has the DNA TGTGCCAGCAGTGGAACAGGGGGCGGGGAGACCCAGTACTTC.

This clonotype was observed at least ten times. In nucleotides, the CDR3 is TGTGCCAGCAGCCAACAGACAGGGTCCAATGAGCAGTTCTTC. Its protein is CASSQQTGSNEQFF. The rearrangement uses TRBV7-2 and TRBJ2-1, with TRBD1 matching over 7 bases. Germline CDR1 SGHTA, CDR2 FQGNSA. The length of the CDR3 is 14 residues. Germline trimming cut 5 bases from V and 6 bases from J; bases unmatched to any gene: 7.

Ten or more counts support this clonotype. The chain couples TRBV20-1 to TRBJ1-5; 7 bases agree with TRBD1. Germline V CDR1 and CDR2: DFQATT, SNEGSKA (reference sequence). Trimming removed 3 bases from V and 2 bases from J; junction bases left unmatched: 7. CDR3 length equals 15 residues. The CDR3 coding sequence is TGCAGTGCTAGTTCCACAGGGGCGGGCAATCAGCCCCAGCATTTT. Its protein is CSASSTGAGNQPQHF.

Ten or more counts support this clonotype. J is TRBJ2-5 and V is TRBV29-1; the D gene is possibly TRBD2 (6 bases). V was trimmed by 0 bases and J by 5 bases, leaving 10 bases between them. This CDR3 spans 13 amino acids. The germline gives CDR1 SQVTM, CDR2 ANQGSEA. The CDR3 is CSVEELAVETQYF. CDR3 DNA: TGCAGCGTTGAAGAATTAGCGGTGGAGACCCAGTACTTC.

A few counts support this clonotype. The chain couples TRBV13 to TRBJ2-5; 10 bases fit TRBD2. Germline CDR1 reads PRHDT; CDR2 reads FYEKMQ (reference sequence). CDR3 length: 18 residues. Trimming cost V 4 bases and J 2 bases; bases outside gene matches: 13. The CDR3 DNA is TGTGCCAGCAGCTCCCGCCGTAGTAGCGGGAGGCAGCAAGAGACCCAGTACTTC. Translation gives CASSSRRSSGRQQETQYF.

As for this clonotype: One end of the junction is discordant with germline, which a read error may explain. The CDR3 DNA follows: TGTGCCACGCAGGGATCCAATCGGCCCCAGCATTTT. It translates to CATQGSNRPQHF. The chain joins TRBV24-1 to TRBJ1-5, with D possibly TRBD1 on 5 matching bases. The length of the CDR3 is 12 residues. The germline CDR1 and CDR2 sequences are KGHDR and SFDVKD.

The chain links TRBV20-1 to TRBJ2-2; 8 bases match TRBD2. V was pared by 2 bases and J by 6 bases, with 8 bases of the junction left unmatched. The CDR3 consists of 15 residues. Looked up from germline, CDR1 is DFQATT and CDR2 is SNEGSKA (reference sequence). In nucleotides, the CDR3 is TGCAGTGCTAGAAGGGGACTAGAGTCGGCCGGGGAGCTGTTTTTT. It is translated as CSARRGLESAGELFF.

Details on this clonotype: Since a much larger clone is just one base distant, this may be a read error. The J gene is TRBJ2-6, the V gene TRBV7-9; D might be TRBD1 (5 bases). The CDR3 is 13 amino acids. Germline values: CDR1 SEHNR, CDR2 FQNEAQ (reference sequence). CDR3 sequence reads: CASSESGASVLTF. The CDR3 DNA reads TGTGCCAGCAGCGAATCTGGGGCCAGCGTCCTGACTTTC.

The chain links TRBV12-3 or TRBV12-4 to TRBJ2-3; 16 nucleotides agree with TRBD2. The CDR3 covers 17 residues. The ends lost 5 bases at V and 1 base at J; junction bases unmatched: 3. CDR3 in amino acids: CASSQGTSGGGTDTQYF. The DNA of the CDR3 is TGTGCCAGCAGTCAAGGGACTAGCGGGGGGGGCACAGATACGCAGTATTTT.